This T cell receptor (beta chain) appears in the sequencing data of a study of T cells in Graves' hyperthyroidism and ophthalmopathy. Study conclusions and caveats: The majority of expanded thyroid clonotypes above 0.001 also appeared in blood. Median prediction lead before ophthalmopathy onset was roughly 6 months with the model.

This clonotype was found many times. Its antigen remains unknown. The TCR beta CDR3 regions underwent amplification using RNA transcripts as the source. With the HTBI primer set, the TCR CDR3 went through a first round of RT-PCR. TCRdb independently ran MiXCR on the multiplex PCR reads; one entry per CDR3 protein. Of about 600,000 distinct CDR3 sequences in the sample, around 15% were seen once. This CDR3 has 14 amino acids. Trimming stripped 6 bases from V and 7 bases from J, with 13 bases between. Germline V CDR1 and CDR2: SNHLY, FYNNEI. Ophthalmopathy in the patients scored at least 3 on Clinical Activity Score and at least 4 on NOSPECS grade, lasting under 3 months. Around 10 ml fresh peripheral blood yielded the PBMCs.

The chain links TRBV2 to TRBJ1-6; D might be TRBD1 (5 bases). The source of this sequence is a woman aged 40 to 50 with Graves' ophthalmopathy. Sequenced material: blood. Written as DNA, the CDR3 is TGTGCCAGCAGGGGGGAAGGGAACAATTCACCCCTCCACTTT. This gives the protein CASRGEGNNSPLHF. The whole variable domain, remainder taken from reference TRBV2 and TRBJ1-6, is EPEVTQTPSHQVTQMGQEVILRCVPISNHLYFYWYRQILGQKVEFLVSFYNNEISEKSEIFDDQFSVERPDGSNFTLKIRSTKLEDSAMYFCASRGEGNNSPLHFGNGTRLTVT.